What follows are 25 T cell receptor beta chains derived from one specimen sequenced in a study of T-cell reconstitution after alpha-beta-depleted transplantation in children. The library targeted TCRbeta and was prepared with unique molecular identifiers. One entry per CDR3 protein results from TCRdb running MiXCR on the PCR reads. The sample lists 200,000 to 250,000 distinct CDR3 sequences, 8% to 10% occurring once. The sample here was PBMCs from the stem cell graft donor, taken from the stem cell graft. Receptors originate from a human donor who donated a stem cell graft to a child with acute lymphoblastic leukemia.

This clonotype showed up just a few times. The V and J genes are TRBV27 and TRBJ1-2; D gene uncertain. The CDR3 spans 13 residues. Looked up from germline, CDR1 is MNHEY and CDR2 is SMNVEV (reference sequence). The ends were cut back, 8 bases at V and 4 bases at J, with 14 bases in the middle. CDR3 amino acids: CASAPETGYGYTF. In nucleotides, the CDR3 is TGTGCCAGCGCTCCTGAGACCGGCTATGGCTACACCTTC.

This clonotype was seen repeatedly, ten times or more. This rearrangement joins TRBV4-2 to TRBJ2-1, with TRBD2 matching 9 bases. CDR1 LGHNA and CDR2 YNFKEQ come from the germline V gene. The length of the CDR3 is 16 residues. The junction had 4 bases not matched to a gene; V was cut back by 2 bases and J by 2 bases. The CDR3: CASSQLAGATYNEQFF. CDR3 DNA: TGTGCCAGCAGCCAATTAGCGGGGGCGACCTACAATGAGCAGTTCTTC.

The CDR3 here is CSVTNGLAGNYGYTF. CDR3 in DNA: TGCAGCGTGACTAATGGGCTTGCCGGAAACTATGGCTACACCTTC. The chain carries TRBV29-1 and TRBJ1-2; D gene uncertain. The germline V gene has CDR1 SQVTM and CDR2 ANQGSEA. This CDR3 spans 15 amino acids. Trimming left V 6 bases short and J 2 bases short, with 19 bases between.

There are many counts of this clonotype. CDR3 sequence reads: CSASNPGGWGTEAFF. The CDR3 DNA reads TGCAGTGCTTCAAACCCAGGGGGCTGGGGCACTGAAGCTTTCTTT. The gene calls are TRBV20-1 and TRBJ1-1; 8 nucleotides match TRBD1. V shed 5 bases, J shed 4 bases, and the junction held 12 bases outside the gene matches. The CDR3 runs to 15 residues. CDR1 DFQATT and CDR2 SNEGSKA come from the germline V gene (reference sequence).

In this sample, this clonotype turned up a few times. This chain's CDR3 is CAISDLSDTGELFF. CDR3 nucleotides: TGTGCCATCAGTGACCTGTCAGACACCGGGGAGCTGTTTTTT. This rearrangement joins TRBV10-3 to TRBJ2-2; D uncertain. The CDR3 contains 14 residues. Trimming pared 3 bases from V and 3 bases from J, leaving 8 bases between. The germline V gene encodes CDR1 ENHRY and CDR2 SYGVKD.

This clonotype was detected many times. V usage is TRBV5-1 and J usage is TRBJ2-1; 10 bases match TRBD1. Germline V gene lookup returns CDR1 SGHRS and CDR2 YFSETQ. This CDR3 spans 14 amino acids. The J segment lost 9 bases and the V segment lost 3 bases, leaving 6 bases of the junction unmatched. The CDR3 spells CASSSRDRGGEQFF. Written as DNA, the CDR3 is TGCGCCAGCAGCTCGCGGGACAGGGGAGGTGAGCAGTTCTTC.

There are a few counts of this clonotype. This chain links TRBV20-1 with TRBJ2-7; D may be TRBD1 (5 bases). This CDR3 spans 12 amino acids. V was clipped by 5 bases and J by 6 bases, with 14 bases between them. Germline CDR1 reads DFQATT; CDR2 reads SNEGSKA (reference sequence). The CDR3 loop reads CSAPRVRGEQYF. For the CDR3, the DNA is TGCAGTGCTCCCAGGGTAAGGGGCGAGCAGTACTTC.

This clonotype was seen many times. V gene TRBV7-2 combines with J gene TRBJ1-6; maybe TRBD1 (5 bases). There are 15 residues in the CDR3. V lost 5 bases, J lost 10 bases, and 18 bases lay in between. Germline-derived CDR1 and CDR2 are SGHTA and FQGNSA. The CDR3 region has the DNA TGTGCCAGCAGCCCCTCTCGGGGCCCGAAATCACCCCTCCACTTT. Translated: CASSPSRGPKSPLHF. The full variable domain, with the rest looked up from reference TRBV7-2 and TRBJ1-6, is GAGVSQSPSNKVTEKGKDVELRCDPISGHTALYWYRQSLGQGLEFLIYFQGNSAPDKSGLPSDRFSAERTGGSVSTLTIQRTQQEDSAVYLCASSPSRGPKSPLHFGNGTRLTVT.

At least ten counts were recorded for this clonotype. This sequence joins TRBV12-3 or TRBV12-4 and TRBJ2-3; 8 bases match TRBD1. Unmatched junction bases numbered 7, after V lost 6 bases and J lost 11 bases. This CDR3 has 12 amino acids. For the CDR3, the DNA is TGTGCCAGCAGCCCGGGACAGGTGAGGCAGTATTTT. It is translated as CASSPGQVRQYF.

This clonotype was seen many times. The CDR3 nucleotides read TGCAGCGTTACCCTGACGGGCCTCACAGATACGCAGTATTTT. Protein: CSVTLTGLTDTQYF. This chain links TRBV29-1 with TRBJ2-3; D gene uncertain. This CDR3 is built from 14 residues. Germline CDR1 is SQVTM and CDR2 is ANQGSEA. Trimming stripped 5 bases from V and 2 bases from J, with 14 bases between.

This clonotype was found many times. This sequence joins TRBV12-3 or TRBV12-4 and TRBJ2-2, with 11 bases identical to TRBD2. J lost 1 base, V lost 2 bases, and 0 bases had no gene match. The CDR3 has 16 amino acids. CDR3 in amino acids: CASSLLAGGNTGELFF. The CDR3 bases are TGTGCCAGCAGTTTACTAGCGGGGGGGAACACCGGGGAGCTGTTTTTT.

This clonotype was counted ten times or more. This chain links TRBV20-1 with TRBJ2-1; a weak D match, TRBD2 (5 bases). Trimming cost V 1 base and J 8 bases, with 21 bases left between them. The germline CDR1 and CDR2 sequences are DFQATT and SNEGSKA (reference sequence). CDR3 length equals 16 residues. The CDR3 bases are TGCAGTGCTAGAGCCAACCAGCAGAGCTACGGGGATGAGCAGTTCTTC. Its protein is CSARANQQSYGDEQFF.

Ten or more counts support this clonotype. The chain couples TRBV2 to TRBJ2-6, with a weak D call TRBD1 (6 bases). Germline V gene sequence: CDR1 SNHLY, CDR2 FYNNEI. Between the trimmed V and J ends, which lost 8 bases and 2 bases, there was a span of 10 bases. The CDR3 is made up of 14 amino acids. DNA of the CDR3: TGTGCCAGCTTACGGACAGCTGGGGCCAACGTCCTGACTTTC. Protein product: CASLRTAGANVLTF.

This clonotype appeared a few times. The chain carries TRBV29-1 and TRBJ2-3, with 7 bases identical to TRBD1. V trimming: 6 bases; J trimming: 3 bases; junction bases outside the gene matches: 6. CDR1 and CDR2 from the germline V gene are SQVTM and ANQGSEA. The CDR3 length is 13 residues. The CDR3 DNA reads TGCAGCGTGACAGGGAGTACGACAGATACGCAGTATTTT. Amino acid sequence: CSVTGSTTDTQYF.

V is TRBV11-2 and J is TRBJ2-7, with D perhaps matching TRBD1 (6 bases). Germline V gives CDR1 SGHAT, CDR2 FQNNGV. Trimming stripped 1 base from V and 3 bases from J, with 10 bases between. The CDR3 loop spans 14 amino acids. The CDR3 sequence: CASSLVGGYYEQYF. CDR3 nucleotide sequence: TGTGCCAGCAGCTTAGTTGGGGGCTACTACGAGCAGTACTTC.

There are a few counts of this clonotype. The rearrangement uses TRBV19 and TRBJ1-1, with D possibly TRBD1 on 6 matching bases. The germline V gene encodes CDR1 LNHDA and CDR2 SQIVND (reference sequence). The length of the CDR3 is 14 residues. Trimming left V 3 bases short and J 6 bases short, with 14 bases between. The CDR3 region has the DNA TGTGCCAGTAGTATTACAGGGCACTCCGCTGAAGCTTTCTTT. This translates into CASSITGHSAEAFF.

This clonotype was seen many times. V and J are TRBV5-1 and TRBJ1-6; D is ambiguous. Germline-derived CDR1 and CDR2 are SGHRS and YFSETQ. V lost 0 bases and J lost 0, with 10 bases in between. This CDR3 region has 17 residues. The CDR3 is CASSLAISDSYNSPLHF. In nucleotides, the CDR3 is TGCGCCAGCAGCTTGGCGATCTCGGACTCCTATAATTCACCCCTCCACTTT.

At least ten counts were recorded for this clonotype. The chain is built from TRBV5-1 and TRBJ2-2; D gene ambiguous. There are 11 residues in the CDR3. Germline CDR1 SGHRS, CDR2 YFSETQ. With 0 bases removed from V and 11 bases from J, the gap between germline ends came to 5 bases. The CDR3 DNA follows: TGCGCCAGCAGCTTGGGCTTAGAGCTGTTTTTT. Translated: CASSLGLELFF.

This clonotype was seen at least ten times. The CDR3 bases are TGTGCCACCAGTGATGGGTCCGACTACGAGCAGTACTTC. Amino acids: CATSDGSDYEQYF. The chain carries TRBV24-1 and TRBJ2-7, with unresolved D. Trimming stripped 3 bases from V and 3 bases from J, with 8 bases between. The CDR3 loop spans 13 amino acids. Germline loops: CDR1 KGHDR, CDR2 SFDVKD.

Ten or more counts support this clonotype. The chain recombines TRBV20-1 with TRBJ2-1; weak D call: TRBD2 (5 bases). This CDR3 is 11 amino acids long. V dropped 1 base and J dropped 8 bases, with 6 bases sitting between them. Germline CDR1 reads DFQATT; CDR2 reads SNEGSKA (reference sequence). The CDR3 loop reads CSARVRDEQFF. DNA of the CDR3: TGCAGTGCTAGAGTGAGGGATGAGCAGTTCTTC.

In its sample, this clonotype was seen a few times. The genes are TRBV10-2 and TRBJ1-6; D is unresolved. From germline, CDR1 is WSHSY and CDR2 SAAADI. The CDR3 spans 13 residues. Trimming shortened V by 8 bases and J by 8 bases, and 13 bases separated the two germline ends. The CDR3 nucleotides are TGCGCCAGCGGCCCATCTAGGGATTCACCCCTCCACTTT. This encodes CASGPSRDSPLHF.

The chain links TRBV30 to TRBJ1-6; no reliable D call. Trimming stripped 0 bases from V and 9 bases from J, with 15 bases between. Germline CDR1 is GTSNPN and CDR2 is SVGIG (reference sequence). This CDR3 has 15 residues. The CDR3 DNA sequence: TGTGCCTGGAGTGTTTCGATGGGCGATGGTTCACCCCTCCACTTT. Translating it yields CAWSVSMGDGSPLHF. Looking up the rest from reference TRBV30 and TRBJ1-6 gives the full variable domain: SQTIHQWPATLVQPVGSPLSLECTVEGTSNPNLYWYRQAAGRGLQLLFYSVGIGQISSEVPQNLSASRPQDRQFILSSKKLLLSDSGFYLCAWSVSMGDGSPLHFGNGTRLTVT.

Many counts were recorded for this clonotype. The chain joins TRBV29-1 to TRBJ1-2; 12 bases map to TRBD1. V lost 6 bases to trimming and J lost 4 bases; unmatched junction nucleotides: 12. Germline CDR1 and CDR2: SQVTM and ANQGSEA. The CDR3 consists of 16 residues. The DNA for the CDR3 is TGCAGCGTACCCCCAGAGGCGGGACAGGGGGCCTATGGCTACACCTTC. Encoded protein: CSVPPEAGQGAYGYTF.

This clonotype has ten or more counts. CDR3 residues: CASSLTGGRNEQFF. The DNA of the CDR3 is TGTGCCAGCAGTTTGACCGGGGGCAGGAATGAGCAGTTCTTC. The rearrangement links TRBV27 to TRBJ2-1; D is possibly TRBD1 or TRBD2 (6 bases each). Germline loops: CDR1 MNHEY, CDR2 SMNVEV (reference sequence). The CDR3 runs 14 residues. Trimming removed 3 bases from V and 7 bases from J, with 13 bases in between.

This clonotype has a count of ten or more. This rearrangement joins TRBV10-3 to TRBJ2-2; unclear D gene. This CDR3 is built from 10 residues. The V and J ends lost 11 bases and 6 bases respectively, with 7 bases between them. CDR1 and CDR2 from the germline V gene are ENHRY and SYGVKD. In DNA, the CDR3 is TGTGCCCTCGGATCCGGGGAGCTGTTTTTT. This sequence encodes CALGSGELFF.